This entry concerns a single TCR beta chain. The antigen is unknown. The data belong to a study of T cell responses to AZD1222 COVID-19 vaccine. Overall study: Pooled together were second doses at about 4 or about 12 weeks. General study points: A mostly white British donor set with more females was recruited, and clonal diversity was possibly underestimated. CD4 TCRs associated with vaccination spanned spike, dominating at 160-218 and 743-854. After two AZD1222 doses, spike-specific TCR breadth and depth rose versus day 0.

Assay: immunoSEQ multiplex PCR; the TCRdb copy retains only in-frame clones and omits some. Altogether approximately 92,000 clones are present, approximately 91% being singletons, with the ten largest covering approximately 22%. The V end was cut by 0 bases, the J end by 12 bases, with 12 bases between. This CDR3 has 12 residues. Germline values: CDR1 GTSNPN, CDR2 SVGIG (reference sequence). The sequences come from peripheral blood, collected on day 0 of AZD1222 vaccination. This TCR was recovered from an adult in good health. The chain links TRBV30 to TRBJ2-1, with a weak D call TRBD1 (6 bases). For the CDR3, the DNA is TGTGCCTGGAGTGTGGGGGCCTACGGGCAGTTCTTC. Translation: CAWSVGAYGQFF. Full variable domain (rest looked up from reference TRBV30 and TRBJ2-1): SQTIHQWPATLVQPVGSPLSLECTVEGTSNPNLYWYRQAAGRGLQLLFYSVGIGQISSEVPQNLSASRPQDRQFILSSKKLLLSDSGFYLCAWSVGAYGQFFGPGTRLTVL.